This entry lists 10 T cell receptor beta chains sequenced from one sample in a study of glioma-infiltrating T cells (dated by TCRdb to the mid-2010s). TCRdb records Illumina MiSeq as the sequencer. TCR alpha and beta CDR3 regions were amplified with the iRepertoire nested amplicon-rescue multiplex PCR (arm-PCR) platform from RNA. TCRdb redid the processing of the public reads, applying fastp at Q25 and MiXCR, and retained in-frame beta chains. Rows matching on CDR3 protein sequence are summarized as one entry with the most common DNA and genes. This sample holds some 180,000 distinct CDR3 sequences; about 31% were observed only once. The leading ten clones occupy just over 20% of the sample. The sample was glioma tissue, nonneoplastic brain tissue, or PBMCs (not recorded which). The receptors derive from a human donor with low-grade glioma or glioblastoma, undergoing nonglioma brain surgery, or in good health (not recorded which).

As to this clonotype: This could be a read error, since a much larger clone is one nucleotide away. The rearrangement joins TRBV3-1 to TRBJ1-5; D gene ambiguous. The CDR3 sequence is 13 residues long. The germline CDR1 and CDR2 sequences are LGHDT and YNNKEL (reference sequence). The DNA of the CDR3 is TGTGCCAGCAGCCAGGTTAGCAATCAGACCCAGCATTTT. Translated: CASSQVSNQTQHF.

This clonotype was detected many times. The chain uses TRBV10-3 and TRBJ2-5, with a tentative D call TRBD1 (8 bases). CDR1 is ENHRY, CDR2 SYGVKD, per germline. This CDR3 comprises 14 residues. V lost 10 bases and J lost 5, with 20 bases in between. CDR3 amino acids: CATSLPQGGETQYF. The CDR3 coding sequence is TGTGCCACCTCTCTCCCACAGGGGGGGGAGACCCAGTACTTC.

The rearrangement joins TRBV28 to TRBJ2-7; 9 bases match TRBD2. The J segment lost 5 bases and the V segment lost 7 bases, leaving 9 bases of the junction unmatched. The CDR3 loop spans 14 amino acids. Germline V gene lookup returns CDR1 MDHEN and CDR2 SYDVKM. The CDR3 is CASTPGTSYNEQYF. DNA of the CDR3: TGTGCCAGCACCCCCGGGACTAGCTACAACGAGCAGTACTTC.

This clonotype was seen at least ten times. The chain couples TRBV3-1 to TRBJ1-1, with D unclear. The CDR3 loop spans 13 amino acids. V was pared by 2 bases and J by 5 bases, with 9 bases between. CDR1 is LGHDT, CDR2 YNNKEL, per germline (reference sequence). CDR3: CASSQMVRTEAFF. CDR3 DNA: TGTGCCAGCAGCCAAATGGTGCGGACTGAAGCTTTCTTT.

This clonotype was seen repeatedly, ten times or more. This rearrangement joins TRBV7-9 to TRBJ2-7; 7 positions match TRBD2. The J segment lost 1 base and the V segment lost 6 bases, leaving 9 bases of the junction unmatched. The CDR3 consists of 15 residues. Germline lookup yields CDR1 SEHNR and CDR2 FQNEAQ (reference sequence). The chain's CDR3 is CASSESGKSSYEQYF. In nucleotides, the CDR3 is TGTGCCAGCAGTGAAAGCGGGAAATCTTCCTACGAGCAGTACTTC.

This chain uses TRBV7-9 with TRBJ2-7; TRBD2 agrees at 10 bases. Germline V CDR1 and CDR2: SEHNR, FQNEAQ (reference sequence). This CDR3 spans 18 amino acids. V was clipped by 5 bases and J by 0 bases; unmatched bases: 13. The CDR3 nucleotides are TGTGCCAGCAGCCCCCGGAACAACGTAGCGGGAGGCTCCTACGAGCAGTACTTC. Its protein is CASSPRNNVAGGSYEQYF.

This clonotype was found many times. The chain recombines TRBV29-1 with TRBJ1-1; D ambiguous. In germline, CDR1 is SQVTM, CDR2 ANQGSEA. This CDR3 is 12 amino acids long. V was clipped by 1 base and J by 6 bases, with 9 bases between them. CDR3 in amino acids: CSVEAVSSEAFF. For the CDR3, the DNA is TGCAGCGTTGAAGCGGTAAGCTCTGAAGCTTTCTTT.

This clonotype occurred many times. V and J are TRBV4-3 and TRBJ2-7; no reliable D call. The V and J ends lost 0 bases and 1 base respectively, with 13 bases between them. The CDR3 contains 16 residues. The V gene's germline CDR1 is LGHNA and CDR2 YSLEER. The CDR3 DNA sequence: TGCGCCAGCAGCCAAGATTTAACGTCCGGATCCTACGAGCAGTACTTC. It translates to CASSQDLTSGSYEQYF.

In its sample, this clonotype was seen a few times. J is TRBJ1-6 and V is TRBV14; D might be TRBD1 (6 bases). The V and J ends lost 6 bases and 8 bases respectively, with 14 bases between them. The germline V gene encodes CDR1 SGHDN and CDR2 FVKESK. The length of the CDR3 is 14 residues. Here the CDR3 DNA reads TGTGCCAGCAGTCTACAGGGTAGTCATTCACCCCTCCACTTT. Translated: CASSLQGSHSPLHF.

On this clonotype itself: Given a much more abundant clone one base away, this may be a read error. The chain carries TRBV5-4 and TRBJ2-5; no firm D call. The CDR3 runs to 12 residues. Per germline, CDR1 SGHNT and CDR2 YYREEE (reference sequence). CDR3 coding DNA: TGTGCCGGCAGCTTGGCCCAAGAGACCCAGTACTTC. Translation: CAGSLAQETQYF.